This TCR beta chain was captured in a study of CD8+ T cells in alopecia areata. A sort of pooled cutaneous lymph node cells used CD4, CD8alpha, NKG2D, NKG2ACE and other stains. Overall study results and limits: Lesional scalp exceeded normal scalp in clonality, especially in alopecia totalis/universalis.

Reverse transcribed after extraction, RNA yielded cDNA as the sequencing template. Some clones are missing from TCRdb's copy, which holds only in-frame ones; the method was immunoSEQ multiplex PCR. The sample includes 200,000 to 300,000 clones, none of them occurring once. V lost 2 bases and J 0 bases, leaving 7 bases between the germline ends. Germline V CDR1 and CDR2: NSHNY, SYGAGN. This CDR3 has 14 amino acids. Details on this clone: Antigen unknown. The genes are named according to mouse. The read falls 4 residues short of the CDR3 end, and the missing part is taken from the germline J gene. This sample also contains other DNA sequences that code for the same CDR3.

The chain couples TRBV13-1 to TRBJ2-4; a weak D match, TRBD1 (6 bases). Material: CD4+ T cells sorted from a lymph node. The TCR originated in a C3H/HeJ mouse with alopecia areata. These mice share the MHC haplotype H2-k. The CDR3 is CASSEDSSQNTLYF. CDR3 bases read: TGTGCCAGCAGTGAGGACAGTAGTCAAAAC.